The sample holds many counts of the clone carrying this T cell receptor beta chain. Its antigen is unknown. These data come from a study of regulatory T cells in long-lasting Graves disease. Germline V CDR1 and CDR2: GTSNPN, SVGIG (reference sequence). The length of the CDR3 is 12 residues. Trimming stripped 7 bases from V and 7 bases from J, with 14 bases between. Findings and caveats of the study: Samples came from peripheral blood alone, without thyroid tissue.

Through Arm-PCR of CDR3 regions and iRepertoire HTBI primers, TCR beta libraries were built. TCRdb fed the multiplex PCR reads into MiXCR, producing one record per CDR3 protein. The data contain 400,000 to 550,000 distinct CDR3 sequences, 14% to 15% of them seen just once; the ten biggest clones take up 16%. Noted time point: newly diagnosed GD, antithyroid drugs for less than 3 months. TCR sequences were obtained from RNA taken from PBMCs. This sample also appeared in a second study, on T cells in Graves' hyperthyroidism and ophthalmopathy. That paper adds: The diagnoses drew upon clinical symptoms, serum thyroxine and TRAb, thyroid ultrasound and orbital computed tomography.

The receptor was isolated from a woman aged 30 to 39 with Graves disease. Sequences were derived from peripheral blood mononuclear cells (PBMCs), sampled at new diagnosis, from a patient treated with antithyroid drugs. V and J are TRBV30 and TRBJ2-1, with D possibly being TRBD1 or TRBD2 (5 bases each). As DNA, the CDR3 is TGTGCCTACCGGGACCGCGCAAATGAGCAGTTCTTC. This codes for CAYRDRANEQFF.